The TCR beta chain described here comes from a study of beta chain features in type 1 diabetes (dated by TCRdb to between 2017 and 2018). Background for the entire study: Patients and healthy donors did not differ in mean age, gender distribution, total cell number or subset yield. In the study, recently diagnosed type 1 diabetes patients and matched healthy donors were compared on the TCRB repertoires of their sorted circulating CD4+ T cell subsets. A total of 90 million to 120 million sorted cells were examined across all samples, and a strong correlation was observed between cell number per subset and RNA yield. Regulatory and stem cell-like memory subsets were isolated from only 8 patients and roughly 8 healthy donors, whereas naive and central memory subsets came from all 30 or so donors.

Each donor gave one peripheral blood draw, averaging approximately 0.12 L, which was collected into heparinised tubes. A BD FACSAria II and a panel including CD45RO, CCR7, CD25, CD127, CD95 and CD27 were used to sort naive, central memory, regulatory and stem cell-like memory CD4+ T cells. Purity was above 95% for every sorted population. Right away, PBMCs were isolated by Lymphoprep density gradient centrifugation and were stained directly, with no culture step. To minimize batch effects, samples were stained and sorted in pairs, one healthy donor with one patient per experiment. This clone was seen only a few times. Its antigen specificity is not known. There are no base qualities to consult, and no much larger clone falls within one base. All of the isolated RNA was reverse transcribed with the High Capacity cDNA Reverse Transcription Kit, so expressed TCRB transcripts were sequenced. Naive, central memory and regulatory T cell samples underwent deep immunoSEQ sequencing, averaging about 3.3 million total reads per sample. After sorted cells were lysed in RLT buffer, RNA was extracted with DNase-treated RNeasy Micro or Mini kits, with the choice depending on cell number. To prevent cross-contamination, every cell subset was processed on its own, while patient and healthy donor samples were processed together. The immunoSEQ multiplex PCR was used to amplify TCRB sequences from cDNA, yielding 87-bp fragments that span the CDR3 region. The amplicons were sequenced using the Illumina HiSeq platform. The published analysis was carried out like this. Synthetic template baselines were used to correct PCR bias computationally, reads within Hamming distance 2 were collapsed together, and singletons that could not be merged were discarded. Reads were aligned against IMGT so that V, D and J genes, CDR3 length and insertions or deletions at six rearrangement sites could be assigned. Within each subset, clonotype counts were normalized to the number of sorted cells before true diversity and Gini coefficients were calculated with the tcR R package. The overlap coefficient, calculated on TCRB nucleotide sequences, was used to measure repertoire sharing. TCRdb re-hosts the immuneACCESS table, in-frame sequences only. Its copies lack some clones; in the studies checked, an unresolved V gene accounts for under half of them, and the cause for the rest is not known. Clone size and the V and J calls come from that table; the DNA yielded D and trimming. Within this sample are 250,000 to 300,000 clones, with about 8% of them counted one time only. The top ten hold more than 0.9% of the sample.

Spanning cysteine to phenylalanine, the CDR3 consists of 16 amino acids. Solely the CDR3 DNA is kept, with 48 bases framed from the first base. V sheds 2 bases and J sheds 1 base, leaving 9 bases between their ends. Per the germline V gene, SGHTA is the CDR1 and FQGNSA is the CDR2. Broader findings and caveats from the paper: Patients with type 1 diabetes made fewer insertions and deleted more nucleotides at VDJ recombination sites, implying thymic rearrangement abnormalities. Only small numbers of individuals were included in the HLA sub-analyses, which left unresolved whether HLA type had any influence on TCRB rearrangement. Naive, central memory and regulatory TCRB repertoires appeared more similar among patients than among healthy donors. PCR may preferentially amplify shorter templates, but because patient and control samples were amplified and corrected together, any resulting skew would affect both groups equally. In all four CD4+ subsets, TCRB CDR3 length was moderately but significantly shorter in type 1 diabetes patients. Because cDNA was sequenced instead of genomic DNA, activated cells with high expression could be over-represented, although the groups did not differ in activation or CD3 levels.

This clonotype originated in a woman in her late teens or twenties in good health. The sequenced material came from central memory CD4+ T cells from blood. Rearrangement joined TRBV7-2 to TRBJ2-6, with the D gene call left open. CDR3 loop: CASSLRWDSGANVLTF. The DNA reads TGTGCCAGCAGCTTACGATGGGATTCTGGGGCCAACGTCCTGACTTTC.